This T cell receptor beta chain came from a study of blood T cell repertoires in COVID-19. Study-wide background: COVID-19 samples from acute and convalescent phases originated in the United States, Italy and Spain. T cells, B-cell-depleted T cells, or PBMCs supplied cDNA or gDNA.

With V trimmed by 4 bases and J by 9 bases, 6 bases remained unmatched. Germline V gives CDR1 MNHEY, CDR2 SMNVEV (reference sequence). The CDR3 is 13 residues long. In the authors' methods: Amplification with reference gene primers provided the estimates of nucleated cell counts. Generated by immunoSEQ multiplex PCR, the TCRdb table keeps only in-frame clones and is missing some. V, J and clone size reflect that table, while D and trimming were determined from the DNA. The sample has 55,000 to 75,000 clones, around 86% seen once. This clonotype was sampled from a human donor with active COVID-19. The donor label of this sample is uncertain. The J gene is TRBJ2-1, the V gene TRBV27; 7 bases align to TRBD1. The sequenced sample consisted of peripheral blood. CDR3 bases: TGTGCCAGCAGTTCCCAGGGGGTTGGTGAGCAGTTCTTC. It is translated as CASSSQGVGEQFF.